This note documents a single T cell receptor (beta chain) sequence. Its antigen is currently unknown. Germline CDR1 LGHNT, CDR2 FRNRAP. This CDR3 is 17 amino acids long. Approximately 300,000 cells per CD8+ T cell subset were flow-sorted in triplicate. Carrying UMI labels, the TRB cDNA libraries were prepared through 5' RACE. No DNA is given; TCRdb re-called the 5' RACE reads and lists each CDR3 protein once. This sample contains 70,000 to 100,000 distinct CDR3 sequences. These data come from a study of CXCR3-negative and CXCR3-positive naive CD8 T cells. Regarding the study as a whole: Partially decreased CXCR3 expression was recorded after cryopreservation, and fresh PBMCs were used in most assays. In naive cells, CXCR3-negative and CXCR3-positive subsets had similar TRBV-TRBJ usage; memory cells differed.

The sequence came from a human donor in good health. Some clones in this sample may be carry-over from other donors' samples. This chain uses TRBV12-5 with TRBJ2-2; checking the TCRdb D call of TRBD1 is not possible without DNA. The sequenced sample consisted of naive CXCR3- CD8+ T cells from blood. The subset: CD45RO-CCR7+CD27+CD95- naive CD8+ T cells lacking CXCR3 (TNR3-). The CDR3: CASGPPRDRGFTGELFF.